The TCR beta chain described here comes from a study of blood T cell repertoires in COVID-19. Overall study: Samples of COVID-19 (acute and convalescent) were obtained from the United States, Italy and Spain. Sources were T cells, B-cell-depleted T cells, or PBMCs; the material itself was cDNA or gDNA.

CDR3 length: 13 amino acids. Per the germline V gene, CDR1 is KGHSH and CDR2 is LQKENI. The V and J ends lost 4 bases and 3 bases respectively, with 10 bases between them. The authors' processing: Amplification of reference gene primers was used by the study to estimate nucleated cell counts. Clones were sequenced by immunoSEQ multiplex PCR, and TCRdb holds only the in-frame ones, with some missing. V, J and clone size are those of that table, while D and trimming were read from the DNA. The repertoire holds about 42,000 clones, approximately 80% seen once, with 5.4% in the top ten. The sequencing sample was made of peripheral blood. This sequence originates from a man aged 50 to 59 with active COVID-19. This chain joins TRBV18 and TRBJ2-7; tentative D call: TRBD2 (5 bases). CDR3 sequence reads: CASSRGENYEQYF. The CDR3 nucleotides read TGTGCCAGCTCACGTGGGGAGAACTACGAGCAGTACTTC.